The clone carrying this T cell receptor beta chain has more than one count but fewer than ten. This entry comes from a study of early T cells in non-severe SARS-CoV-2 infection. TCRdb ran MiXCR on the 5' RACE reads and lists one entry per CDR3 protein. The sample shows about 40,000 distinct CDR3 sequences, over 4% of them seen only once. V was shortened by 3 bases and J by 10 bases, with 27 bases between the two germline ends. CDR1 PRHDT and CDR2 FYEKMQ come from the germline V gene (reference sequence). There are 17 residues in the CDR3. The gene calls are TRBV13 and TRBJ1-1; perhaps TRBD1 as D (6 bases). The material sequenced was whole blood. The origin of this receptor is an adult who was a healthcare worker with PCR-confirmed SARS-CoV-2 infection or an uninfected control (not recorded which). This CDR3 reads CASSLFTKGELILGAFF. The DNA of the CDR3 is TGTGCCAGCAGCTTGTTCACCAAGGGGGAGTTGATTCTTGGAGCTTTCTTT.